Listed below are T cell receptor beta chains from one sample, sequenced in a study of blood T cell repertoires in COVID-19. Measured with immunoSEQ multiplex PCR; TCRdb has only the in-frame clones, and not every one. The sample has approximately 290,000 clones, around 82% seen once. The sequenced sample consisted of peripheral blood. The receptors were gathered from a person aged 70 to 85 with COVID-19, enrolled during active disease. Both conserved end residues are part of each CDR3. Each record gives: CDR3 DNA, CDR3 protein, clone size, V gene, J gene, D gene. The D gene is left open where the match is weak. Not every row has a clone size; where given, it reads once, few, many or a size class.

TGTGCCAGCAGTGACCCTAACACTGAAGCTTTCTTT	CASSDPNTEAFF	few	TRBV6-1	TRBJ1-1	-
TGTGCCAGCAGTTACGATGGCAGGGGTCAGCCCCAGCATTTT	CASSYDGRGQPQHF	-	TRBV6-5	TRBJ1-5	-
TGTGCCAGCAGTTCCTCTAGGGACAGGGGGCAGGGAATCTATGGCTACACCTTC	CASSSSRDRGQGIYGYTF	few	TRBV28	TRBJ1-2	TRBD1
TGCAGCGCGGGACTAGCGGGCACCGGGGAGCTGTTTTTT	CSAGLAGTGELFF	-	TRBV29-1	TRBJ2-2	TRBD2
TGTGCCAGCAGTTTCGGCGGGGGGAGCTCCTACAATGAGCAGTTCTTC	CASSFGGGSSYNEQFF	-	TRBV28	TRBJ2-1	TRBD2
TGTGCCAGCAGTCCTCCGGGACAGGGTTGGGGCTACACCTTC	CASSPPGQGWGYTF	-	TRBV28	TRBJ1-2	TRBD1
TGTGCCAGCAGCCCGGGACAGGGGGCCTCCGGGGAGCTGTTTTTT	CASSPGQGASGELFF	-	TRBV5-6	TRBJ2-2	TRBD1
TGCGCCAGCAGCAAGGAGGGACAGGGTTCCACCGGGGAGCTGTTTTTT	CASSKEGQGSTGELFF	-	TRBV5-1	TRBJ2-2	TRBD1
TGTGCCAGCAGCCAAGATGCGGCCACCGGGGAGCTGTTTTTT	CASSQDAATGELFF	-	TRBV4-2	TRBJ2-2	-
TGTGCCAGCAGTTCCTCCGGGACGTCGGGGGAGAGGTCACCCCTCCACTTT	CASSSSGTSGERSPLHF	-	TRBV27	TRBJ1-6	-
TGTGCCAGCAGAAAGGGGGTTAGCAATCAGCCCCAGCATTTT	CASRKGVSNQPQHF	-	TRBV6-5	TRBJ1-5	-
TGCGCCAGCTCCGAGGGCCTAGTAGGAACCGGGGAGCTGTTTTTT	CASSEGLVGTGELFF	-	TRBV5-1	TRBJ2-2	-
TGTGCCAGCAGCCCAGGCCTACTAGCAACGGAGACCCAGTACTTC	CASSPGLLATETQYF	-	TRBV13	TRBJ2-5	-
TGTGCCAGTACCCCAACAGGGAACGCTGAAGCTTTCTTT	CASTPTGNAEAFF	-	TRBV19	TRBJ1-1	-
TGTGCCAGCAGCACCTTCCGGGAGGGCTACACCTTC	CASSTFREGYTF	-	TRBV5-4	TRBJ1-2	-
TGTGCCAGCAGTTTCGTAGGCGGGGCTGGGGGGATTCAGCCCCAGCATTTT	CASSFVGGAGGIQPQHF	-	TRBV28	TRBJ1-5	-
TGCGCCAGCAGACCGGGGTGGGGACAGTCGGCAGATACGCAGTATTTT	CASRPGWGQSADTQYF	-	TRBV5-1	TRBJ2-3	TRBD1
TGTGCCAGCAGCTTAGCGGGAGGGCGGAGCACCGGGGAGCTGTTTTTT	CASSLAGGRSTGELFF	-	TRBV7-9	TRBJ2-2	TRBD2
TGTGCCAGTACTCTGGGGCACACAGATACGCAGTATTTT	CASTLGHTDTQYF	-	TRBV19	TRBJ2-3	-
TGTGCCACCAGTGATCTCCGGACAGGAAGACAAGAGACCCAGTACTTC	CATSDLRTGRQETQYF	-	TRBV24-1	TRBJ2-5	TRBD1
TGCAGCGTTGAAACTCTAGCGGAAACCTACGAGCAGTACTTC	CSVETLAETYEQYF	-	TRBV29-1	TRBJ2-7	TRBD2
TGTGCCAGCAGCTTGGTGGGCAGGGCTAACTATGGCTACACCTTC	CASSLVGRANYGYTF	-	TRBV5-6	TRBJ1-2	-
TGTGCTAGTGGTCCTTCCGGGGAGAGGGGGGATACGCAGTATTTT	CASGPSGERGDTQYF	-	TRBV12-5	TRBJ2-3	-
TGTGCCAGCAGCCCACTCGGACAGGGGGAAAACACTGAAGCTTTCTTT	CASSPLGQGENTEAFF	-	TRBV7-9	TRBJ1-1	TRBD1
TGTGCCAGCAGCTTAAAAGCGGGAGAGACCGGGGAGCTGTTTTTT	CASSLKAGETGELFF	-	TRBV7-2	TRBJ2-2	TRBD2
TGCGCCAGCAGCCCGGACCCCCCGAGGGCCTATAATTCACCCCTCCACTTT	CASSPDPPRAYNSPLHF	-	TRBV10-1	TRBJ1-6	-
TGTGCCTGTTCCCGGGGCGGGGGCTCTGGAAACACCATATATTTT	CACSRGGGSGNTIYF	once	TRBV30	TRBJ1-3	-
TGTGCCAGCACAGGGACACCTGGAAACACCATATATTTT	CASTGTPGNTIYF	-	TRBV7-2	TRBJ1-3	-
TGTGCCAGTAGGGGACAGGGTGAAAATCAGCCCCAGCATTTT	CASRGQGENQPQHF	-	TRBV19	TRBJ1-5	TRBD1
TGCGCCAGCAGTGTCGGGAGCTGGAGTGAAGCTTTCTTT	CASSVGSWSEAFF	once	TRBV10-2	TRBJ1-1	-
TGTGCCAGCAGCCTCCTGGGACAGGCGAGCGAGCAGTACTTC	CASSLLGQASEQYF	-	TRBV14	TRBJ2-7	TRBD1
TGTGCCAGTAGTGGTCAGGGTGGTTTGGATGGCTACACCTTC	CASSGQGGLDGYTF	-	TRBV19	TRBJ1-2	-
TGTGCCAGCAGCGAAGGGACAGGGGGCTCCTACGAGCAGTACTTC	CASSEGTGGSYEQYF	-	TRBV11-3	TRBJ2-7	TRBD1
TGTGCCAGCAGTCTGACAGGGTTTTTTTCCTCACCCCTCCACTTT	CASSLTGFFSSPLHF	-	TRBV28	TRBJ1-6	TRBD1
TGTGCCAGCAGCTTTTCAGGGGGCTATGGCTACACCTTC	CASSFSGGYGYTF	-	TRBV7-9	TRBJ1-2	TRBD1
TGCAGTGCTAGTCGGCCGGAGACAGATACGCAGTATTTT	CSASRPETDTQYF	-	TRBV20-1	TRBJ2-3	-
TGTGCCAGCAGCTTAGGGGCAGGGCATAGTGAGCAGTTCTTC	CASSLGAGHSEQFF	-	TRBV11-2	TRBJ2-1	-
TGTGCCAGCAGCTCCGACAGGAGCACAGATACGCAGTATTTT	CASSSDRSTDTQYF	-	TRBV7-2	TRBJ2-3	-
TGTGCCAGCAGTCCCGACAGAGTTCTATACAATGAGCAGTTCTTC	CASSPDRVLYNEQFF	-	TRBV7-3	TRBJ2-1	-
TGTGCCAGCAGCGCCCAGGGACAGGGGGCTGACACCGGGGAGCTGTTTTTT	CASSAQGQGADTGELFF	-	TRBV9	TRBJ2-2	TRBD1
TGTGCCTGGAGTTTGGGGACAGGGTTGAATCAGCCCCAGCATTTT	CAWSLGTGLNQPQHF	-	TRBV30	TRBJ1-5	TRBD1
TGTGCCAGCAGCTTTGGCGGGGATTCACCCCTCCACTTT	CASSFGGDSPLHF	-	TRBV11-2	TRBJ1-6	-
TGTGCCAGCAGCTTAGTAACAGGAAACTATGGCTACACCTTC	CASSLVTGNYGYTF	-	TRBV7-9	TRBJ1-2	-
TGCGCCAGCGGGTGGACAGGGCAGGAATCACCCCTCCACTTT	CASGWTGQESPLHF	-	TRBV5-1	TRBJ1-6	TRBD1
TGCGCCAGCAGCTTGGGGCAGGGAATGGAGACCCAGTACTTC	CASSLGQGMETQYF	-	TRBV5-1	TRBJ2-5	-
TGTGCCAGCGCCAACCTAGCGGGGGTTTCACGAAGGTCCGGGGAGCTGTTTTTT	CASANLAGVSRRSGELFF	once	TRBV16	TRBJ2-2	TRBD2
TGTGCCAGCAGAGGGGGGGGCACAGATACGCAGTATTTT	CASRGGGTDTQYF	-	TRBV6-5	TRBJ2-3	-
TGTGCCACCAGCAGAGGGGCTAGCGGGAAAGGGGAGACCCAGTACTTC	CATSRGASGKGETQYF	-	TRBV15	TRBJ2-5	TRBD2
TGTGCCAGCAGACCTCAGGGGGCGCGGGGCTATGGCTACACCTTC	CASRPQGARGYGYTF	-	TRBV28	TRBJ1-2	TRBD1
TGTGCCAGCTCCCCCACAGACTCTGGGGCCAACGTCCTGACTTTC	CASSPTDSGANVLTF	-	TRBV18	TRBJ2-6	-
TGTGCCAGTAGTATGGGCTCTTTCCGGACTAGCGGCCTGAATGAGCAGTTCTTC	CASSMGSFRTSGLNEQFF	-	TRBV19	TRBJ2-1	TRBD2
TGTGCCAGCAGCCAATCCGGGACAACCGAGCAGTACTTC	CASSQSGTTEQYF	once	TRBV4-2	TRBJ2-7	-